This T cell receptor (beta chain) appears in the sequencing data of a study of T cell responses to AZD1222 COVID-19 vaccine. Study findings and constraints: Mapped onto spike, vaccine-associated CD4 TCRs spanned it and were dominant at 160-218 and 743-854. Reportedly, close to half of spike-specific TCRs are directed against unmutated variant regions. In a largely white British group with more females than males, clonal diversity was possibly underestimated. Researchers took repertoire samples only after the peak T cell response had come.

TCRdb's table, derived via immunoSEQ multiplex PCR, lists solely in-frame clones and lacks some. The sample lists some 120,000 clones, 80% to 95% occurring once. Regarding this clone: Its antigen remains unknown.

The CDR3 totals 16 residues. Germline loops: CDR1 LGHDT, CDR2 YNNKEL (reference sequence). Trimming stripped 2 bases from V and 5 bases from J, with 18 bases between. The clonotype originates from an adult in good health. This rearrangement joins TRBV3-1 (or the pseudogene TRBV3-2) to TRBJ2-5; TRBD2 might be the D (5 bases). The specimen comprised peripheral blood, sampled on day 0 of AZD1222 vaccination. The CDR3 is CASSQSVRPGGETQYF. The CDR3 region has the DNA TGTGCCAGCAGCCAATCCGTCAGGCCCGGCGGGGAGACCCAGTACTTC.